This record covers a single TCR beta chain. Its binding antigen is unknown. Qualities for individual bases were not recorded, and no much larger clone is one base off. The sample is drawn from a study of cytomegalovirus exposure and HLA in healthy donors listed by TCRdb under 2017. At the level of the whole study: An earlier analysis of approximately 640 of the donors reported more than 250 Gb of sequence data and some 120 million unique TCR beta sequences from 150 million to 200 million T cells. About 280 gigabases of sequencing data and tens of millions of unique TCR sequences were included in an early release covering under 650 HLA-typed donors. Among the approximately 430 genotyped donors, approximately 81% belonged to the genetic ancestry cluster associated with self-reported Caucasian donors. The study was designed to test whether signatures of past pathogen exposure could be identified by cataloging public T cell receptors. The study profiled the T cell repertoires of around 700 subjects by immunosequencing and related them to cytomegalovirus serostatus. In addition to the first cohort of hundreds of subjects, a separate validation cohort of over 90 different subjects was used. To predict cytomegalovirus infection status, the study combined high-throughput TCR immunosequencing, statistical association of individual TCRs with disease status, and machine learning. To study patterns of TCR occurrence, a later analysis re-analyzed previously published TCR beta repertoires from 600 to 750 donors and added high-resolution HLA genotyping. Rather than drawing on any new phenotypic data, the later analysis identified candidate immune exposures from TCR beta sequences and the way those sequences occurred across donors. To decide whether each TCR beta V gene segment behaved as functional or pseudogenic, an earlier analysis of nearly 600 of the donors relied on high-throughput TCR beta sequencing. Alongside the repertoire data, information on donor age, sex, ethnicity and CMV serostatus was compiled. A later genetic analysis used genome-wide SNP genotypes for 398 of the 666 donors, treating that subset as a discovery cohort. All discovery cohort repertoires had been generated using a single sequencing platform. HLA typing included class I and class II loci at four-digit resolution. Typing coverage differed by locus: A, B, C, DRB1 and DQB1 were typed in roughly 629-630 donors, DQA1 in about 500, DPA1 in nearly 610, and DPB1 in approximately 450. Because of strong linkage in the cohort, roughly 5 DR-DQ haplotypes were treated as single units for association and clustering. Across 300 to 500 genotyped donors of the cohort, an average of approximately 200,000 unique TCR beta nucleotide sequences per donor were sequenced, and approximately 17% of those sequences were non-productive.

The germline V gene (reference sequence) supplies CDR1 LNHDA and CDR2 SQIVND. The CDR3, cysteine through phenylalanine, is 15 amino acids long. Only the CDR3 region is kept as DNA, spanning 45 bases read in frame from base 1. V sheds 6 bases and J sheds 4 bases, leaving 17 bases between their ends. The cohort comprised some 680 healthy bone marrow donors. At the time of sampling, all cohort members were nominally healthy, though unrecorded immune exposures were likely present. The donor tested CMV seropositive and was one of the 289 seropositive cohort members. A peripheral blood sample was provided by each donor, and peripheral blood mononuclear cells were used for TCR beta sequencing. The Qiagen DNeasy Blood Extraction Kit was used to extract genomic DNA from the blood cell samples. The library was prepared using the immunoSEQ multiplex PCR assay. For the multiplex PCR, a mixture combining 60 forward primers for TCR Vbeta segments and 13 reverse primers for TCR Jbeta segments was used. The CDR3 region of rearranged TCR beta genes was amplified from genomic DNA with a multiplex PCR assay. The amplified TCR beta libraries were sequenced on the Illumina HiSeq System as 87-base-pair reads. For the original study's pipeline: A later analysis counted about 80 million unique TCR beta chains across the 666 repertoires, and 10 million to 12 million of these chains were shared by at least two donors. Raw reads were error-corrected and collapsed into unique sequences with a nearest-neighbor algorithm that merged closely related sequences to remove PCR and sequencing errors. Alignment of CDR3 sequences to IMGT reference sequences was used to assign V, D and J gene segments. For a sequence to be retained, at least a six-nucleotide match to both a V gene segment and a J gene segment was required. A rearrangement was called productive if the CDR3 had no stop codons and remained in frame with V and J, and every other rearrangement was called non-productive. CDR3 was defined by IMGT convention, running from the second conserved V-encoded cysteine to the conserved J-encoded phenylalanine. Sequences without an unambiguous match to a single V gene segment were excluded from the earlier analysis of 450 to 750 of the donors. An earlier analysis of a few hundred of the donors classified V segments as functional when productive rearrangements were above 56.7% and as segregating when the standard deviation between donors was above 5%. A statistical classification framework was built for diagnosing cytomegalovirus status from the catalog of TCR beta chain sequences. A later analysis assigned V and J genes by comparing TCR nucleotide sequences with IMGT/GENE-DB human TR gene sequences. A later analysis assigned CDR3 sequences and most-parsimonious VDJ recombination scenarios with the TCRdist pipeline. In a later analysis, each TCR beta chain was defined by its CDR3 amino acid sequence together with its V-gene family, and reads lacking a unique V-gene family were excluded. A later analysis removed several hundred highly shared, low-generation-probability nucleotide sequences to deal with suspected cross-contamination and a sequencing artifact. In a later analysis, a clonal expansion index for each public chain was calculated from normalized within-repertoire ranks of inferred template counts. In a later analysis, generation probabilities were computed using a VDJ recombination model fitted to out-of-frame rearrangements, and the results were checked against IGoR. A later analysis scored TCR-TCR, TCR-HLA and TCR-CMV co-occurrence with hypergeometric tests, applying a repertoire-size bias correction to TCR pairs. A later analysis estimated false discovery rates by permuting HLA or CMV assignments 20 times. In a later analysis, co-occurring TCRs were grouped with DBSCAN, and TCRdist sequence similarity was added when clustering was performed within HLA-allele-positive subsets. For co-occurrence clustering, repertoires with fewer than 30,000 or more than 120,000 public chains were excluded, along with 5 or 6 repertoires with anomalous nucleotide sharing. TCRdb obtained this table from immuneACCESS and retained in-frame rearrangements with V and J assigned. These tables miss some clones; where compared with another copy, unresolved V genes account for less than half of the shortfall, and the remainder is unexplained. V, J and clone size are taken as reported in that table, and D and trimming were inferred from the DNA itself. The sample yields 160,000 or so clones; approximately 80% were counted once. The top ten clones comprise roughly 6.5% of the sample.

What the research found in general, with its limitations: In vitro tests confirmed that a few of the cytomegalovirus-associated TCR beta chains recognize cytomegalovirus antigens. In the study, 164 TCR beta chains were listed as associated with cytomegalovirus. A group of highly shared sequence variants was considered likely to be a technical artifact of the sequencing pipeline. Linkage disequilibrium might explain the correlated functional status among segregating V segments, but an unknown experimental factor could not be excluded. In both the original and validation cohorts, the classifier was reported to diagnose cytomegalovirus status with high specificity and sensitivity. Most CMV-associated TCR beta chains appeared to be HLA-restricted in a later analysis, and the HLA associations seemed to be driven largely by CMV exposure. Some IMGT-functional V segments, including TRBV6-2 and TRBV6-3, could not be told apart with the 87-base-pair reads, so those segments were excluded. It was suggested by the authors that the approach could potentially be generalized to other disease states and immunological phenotypes. The only immune exposure information available for the cohort was CMV serostatus. The presence/absence analyses assumed that sequencing depth was roughly uniform across donors, and that assumption may not be true. In a later analysis, TCR association rates were found to vary across HLA loci, with the most associated TCRs seen for DRB1 alleles and the fewest for HLA-C alleles. At a false discovery rate of 0.05, a later analysis linked 16,951 TCR beta sequences to specific HLA alleles. The cohort was sequenced for TCR beta chains only, and without alpha or paired-chain data the features that could be detected were limited. While some public TCRs were present in many individuals, most TCR sequences turned up only very rarely across donors. An association between a missense DCLRE1C variant and V-gene and J-gene trimming of TCR beta chains was found in a later genetic analysis and replicated in an independent cohort. A further reported finding was that TCR beta sequences accurately predicted the HLA-A and HLA-B alleles for most subjects in the first cohort. When HLA alleles, especially DR and DQ, strongly co-occurred, attributing TCR associations to individual alleles was difficult. About 17 rarely observed V segments, including chromosome 9 orphons, were excluded from the earlier analysis of about 600 of the donors because counts were too low. According to a later analysis, parvovirus B19, influenza, CMV and Epstein-Barr virus appeared linked to several top co-occurrence clusters. Because some donors lacked HLA typing at each locus, the association tests relied only on the typed subset. An earlier analysis of some 590 of the donors showed that most TCR beta V segments appeared in productive rearrangements either about 90% or about 30% of the time, which broadly matched IMGT annotations. Compared with the approximately 720-donor mean, donors in an Asian-associated ancestry cluster had fewer N-insertions in productive TCRs, according to a later genetic analysis. Compared with equally common non-associated chains, HLA-associated TCR beta chains in a later analysis were more clonally expanded and had lower generation probabilities.

This sequence originates from a man over 45 in good health and CMV-seropositive. The chain links TRBV19 with TRBJ2-3; the best D guess is TRBD2, with 5 bases matching. What was sequenced was PBMCs. Here is the DNA: TGTGCCAGTAGCGCGGGTTATCTCTCCGCAGATACGCAGTATTTT. This encodes CASSAGYLSADTQYF.